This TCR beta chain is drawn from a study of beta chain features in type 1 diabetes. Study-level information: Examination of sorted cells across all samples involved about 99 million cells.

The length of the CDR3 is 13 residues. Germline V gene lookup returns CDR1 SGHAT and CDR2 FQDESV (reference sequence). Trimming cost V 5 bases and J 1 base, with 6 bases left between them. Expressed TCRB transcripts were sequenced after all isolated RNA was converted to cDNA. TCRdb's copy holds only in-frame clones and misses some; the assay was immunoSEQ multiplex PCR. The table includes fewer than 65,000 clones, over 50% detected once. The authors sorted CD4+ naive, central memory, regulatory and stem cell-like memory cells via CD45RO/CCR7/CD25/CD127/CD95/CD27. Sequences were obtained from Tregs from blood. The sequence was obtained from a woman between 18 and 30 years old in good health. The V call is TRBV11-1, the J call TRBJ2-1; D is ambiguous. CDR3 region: CASSPPSYNEQFF. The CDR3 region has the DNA TGTGCCAGCAGCCCTCCGTCCTACAATGAGCAGTTCTTC.